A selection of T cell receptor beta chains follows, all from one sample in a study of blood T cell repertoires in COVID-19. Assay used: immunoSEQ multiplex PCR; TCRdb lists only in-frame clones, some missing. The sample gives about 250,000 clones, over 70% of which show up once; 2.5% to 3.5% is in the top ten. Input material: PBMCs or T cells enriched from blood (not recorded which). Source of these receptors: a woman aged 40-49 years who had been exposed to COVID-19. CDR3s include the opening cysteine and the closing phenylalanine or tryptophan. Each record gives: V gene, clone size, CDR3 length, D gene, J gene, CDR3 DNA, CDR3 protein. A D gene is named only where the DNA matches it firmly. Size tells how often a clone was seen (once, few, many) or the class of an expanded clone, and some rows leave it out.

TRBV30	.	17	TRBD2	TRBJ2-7	TGTGCCGGCGGGTGGACTAGCGGGGTTTTGCTAACCTACGAGCAGTACTTC	CAGGWTSGVLLTYEQYF
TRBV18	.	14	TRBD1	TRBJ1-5	TGTGCCAGCTCCCCGGACAGGGGAAATCAGCCCCAGCATTTT	CASSPDRGNQPQHF
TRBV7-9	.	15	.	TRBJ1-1	TGTGCCAGCACCCGGAGGAGGGAAATGAACACTGAAGCTTTCTTT	CASTRRREMNTEAFF
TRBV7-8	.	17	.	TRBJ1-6	TGTGCCAGCAGCGGGGGGGGGTGGAGCTCCTATAATTCACCCCTCCACTTT	CASSGGGWSSYNSPLHF
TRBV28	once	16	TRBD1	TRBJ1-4	TGTGCCAGCAGTTTAAGGCAGGGGGCGAGTAATGAAAAACTGTTTTTT	CASSLRQGASNEKLFF
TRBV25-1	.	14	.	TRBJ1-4	TGTGCCAGCAGTCCCGAGTTGTCTAATGAAAAACTGTTTTTT	CASSPELSNEKLFF
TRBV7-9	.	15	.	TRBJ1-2	TGTGCCAGCAGCTTAGCAGGGGCCGCAGACTATGGCTACACCTTC	CASSLAGAADYGYTF
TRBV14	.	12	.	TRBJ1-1	TGTGCCAGCAGCCAGTCAGGGACTGAAGCTTTCTTT	CASSQSGTEAFF
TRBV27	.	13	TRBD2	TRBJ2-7	TGTGCCAGCAGGAGGACTAGCGTTGGCGAGCAGTACTTC	CASRRTSVGEQYF
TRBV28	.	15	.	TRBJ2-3	TGTGCCAGCAGTTTGGGACGGACAGCCACAGATACGCAGTATTTT	CASSLGRTATDTQYF
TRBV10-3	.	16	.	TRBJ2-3	TGTGCCATCAGTGAGAGCGAGTTTGGTGGCCCAGATACGCAGTATTTT	CAISESEFGGPDTQYF
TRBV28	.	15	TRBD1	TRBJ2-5	TGTGCCAGCAGTTCCGCGGGACAGGCAAAAGAGACCCAGTACTTC	CASSSAGQAKETQYF
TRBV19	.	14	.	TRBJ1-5	TGTGCCAGTAGTCGCTTCGGGTCCAATCAGCCCCAGCATTTT	CASSRFGSNQPQHF
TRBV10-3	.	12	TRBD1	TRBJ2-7	TGTGCCACGCTAGGGACAGGGGACGAGCAGTACTTC	CATLGTGDEQYF
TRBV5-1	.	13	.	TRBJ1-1	TGCGCCAGCAGCCACAGGGAGAACACTGAAGCTTTCTTT	CASSHRENTEAFF
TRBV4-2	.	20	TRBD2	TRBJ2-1	TGTGCCAGCAGCCAAGCGGTTTGGATGGGGGGGAAGAGCTCCTACAATGAGCAGTTCTTC	CASSQAVWMGGKSSYNEQFF
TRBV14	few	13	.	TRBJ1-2	TGTGCCAGCAGCCAAGGTAACAGCTATGGCTACACCTTC	CASSQGNSYGYTF
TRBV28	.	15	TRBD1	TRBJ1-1	TGTGCCAGCCTAACAGGGACAGGAAAAAGCACTGAAGCTTTCTTT	CASLTGTGKSTEAFF
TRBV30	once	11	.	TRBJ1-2	TGTGCCTGGAGGGGCCTTGGTGGCTACACCTTC	CAWRGLGGYTF
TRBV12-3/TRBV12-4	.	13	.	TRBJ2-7	TGTGCCAGCAGTTTAACTGTGGTAGCTGAGCAGTACTTC	CASSLTVVAEQYF
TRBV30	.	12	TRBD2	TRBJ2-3	TGTGCCTGGAAGCGGGGGTCAGATACGCAGTATTTT	CAWKRGSDTQYF
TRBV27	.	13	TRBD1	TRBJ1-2	TGTGCCAGCAGTTTGAGGGGGCGTTGGGGCTACACCTTC	CASSLRGRWGYTF
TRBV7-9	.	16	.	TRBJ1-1	TGTGCCAGCAGCTCCACCCGGGGTTTAGGAGGTACTGAAGCTTTCTTT	CASSSTRGLGGTEAFF
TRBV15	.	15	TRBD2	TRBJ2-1	TGTGCCACCAGTTACCTAGCGGGGTTCTACAATGAGCAGTTCTTC	CATSYLAGFYNEQFF
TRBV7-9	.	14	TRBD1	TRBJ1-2	TGTGCCAGCAGCCCAGGGGGCTTAGGTTATGGCTACACCTTC	CASSPGGLGYGYTF
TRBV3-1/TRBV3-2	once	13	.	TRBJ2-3	TGTGCCAGCAGCCTCTCCCGGGAGGATACGCAGTATTTT	CASSLSREDTQYF
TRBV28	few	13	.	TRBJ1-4	TGTGCCAGTTCGGGGGGAACTAATGAAAAACTGTTTTTT	CASSGGTNEKLFF
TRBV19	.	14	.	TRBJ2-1	TGTGCCAGTACCCCGGGACTCTCCTACAATGAGCAGTTCTTC	CASTPGLSYNEQFF
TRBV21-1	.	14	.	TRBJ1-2	TGTGCCAGCCTTAAGACGACAGGGGACTATGGCTACACCTTC	CASLKTTGDYGYTF
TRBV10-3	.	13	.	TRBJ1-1	TGTGCCATCAGCGACTGGGTGAACACTGAAGCTTTCTTT	CAISDWVNTEAFF
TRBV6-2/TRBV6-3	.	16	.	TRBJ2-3	TGTGCCAGCAGTTCCCCGGCAGGAGGGGTGGGAGATACGCAGTATTTT	CASSSPAGGVGDTQYF
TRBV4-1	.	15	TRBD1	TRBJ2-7	TGCGCCAGCAGCCAAGAGGGGCAGGGGGCCTACGAGCAGTACTTC	CASSQEGQGAYEQYF
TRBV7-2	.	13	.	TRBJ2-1	TGTGCCAGCAGCTTCATCCCAGTGAATGAGCAGTTCTTC	CASSFIPVNEQFF
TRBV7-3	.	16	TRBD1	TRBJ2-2	TGTGCCAGCAGCTCCGGGACAGGGGGTGGCACCGGGGAGCTGTTTTTT	CASSSGTGGGTGELFF
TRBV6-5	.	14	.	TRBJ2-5	TGTGCCAGCAGTTTAAACGTAGCAAGGGAGACCCAGTACTTC	CASSLNVARETQYF
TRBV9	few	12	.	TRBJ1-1	TGTGCCAGCAGCACATCGGGCACTGAAGCTTTCTTT	CASSTSGTEAFF
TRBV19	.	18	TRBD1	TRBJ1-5	TGTGCCAGTAGCCAGGGGGGACAGGGGGCATATAGCAATCAGCCCCAGCATTTT	CASSQGGQGAYSNQPQHF
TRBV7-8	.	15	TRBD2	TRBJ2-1	TGTGCCAGCAGCTTAGAACTAGCGGGAGCCGGTGAGCAGTTCTTC	CASSLELAGAGEQFF
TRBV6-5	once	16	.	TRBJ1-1	TGTGCCAGCAGTTACCCGGGACACGGTATGAACACTGAAGCTTTCTTT	CASSYPGHGMNTEAFF
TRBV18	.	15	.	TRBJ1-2	TGTGCCAGCTCACCGGACAGTTTTTTTAACTATGGCTACACCTTC	CASSPDSFFNYGYTF
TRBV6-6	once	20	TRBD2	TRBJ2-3	TGTGCCAGCAGCCGAGCTGGGGGGGGGACTAGCGGGAGGGCCTGGGATACGCAGTATTTT	CASSRAGGGTSGRAWDTQYF
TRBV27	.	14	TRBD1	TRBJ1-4	TGTGCCAGCAGTGGGGACAGGGTGCTGGAAAAACTGTTTTTT	CASSGDRVLEKLFF
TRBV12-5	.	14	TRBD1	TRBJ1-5	TGTGCTAGTGGTTCAACAGGGGGCAATCAGCCCCAGCATTTT	CASGSTGGNQPQHF
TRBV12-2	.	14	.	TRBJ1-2	TGTGCAAGTCGCTTACGTAGGGACAGGGGTGGCTACACCTTC	CASRLRRDRGGYTF
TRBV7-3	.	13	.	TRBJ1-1	TGTGCCAGCAGATACAACAGGGACACTGAAGCTTTCTTT	CASRYNRDTEAFF
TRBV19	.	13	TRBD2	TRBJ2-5	TGTGCCAGTAGTATCGGGGGGGAAGAGACCCAGTACTTC	CASSIGGEETQYF
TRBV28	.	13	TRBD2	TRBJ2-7	TGTGCCAGCAGTGGAGGGACTAGCTACGAGCAGTACTTC	CASSGGTSYEQYF
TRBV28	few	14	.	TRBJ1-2	TGTGCCAGCAGTCTCAGTGGCCCATCCTATGGCTACACCTTC	CASSLSGPSYGYTF
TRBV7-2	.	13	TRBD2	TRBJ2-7	TGTGCCAGCAGAACGGTAGGGACTAACGAGCAGTACTTC	CASRTVGTNEQYF
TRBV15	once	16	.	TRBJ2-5	TGTGCCACCAGCAGAGAACGCGGGCCGACACAAGAGACCCAGTACTTC	CATSRERGPTQETQYF
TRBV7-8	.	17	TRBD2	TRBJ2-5	TGTGCCAGCAGCTCCGCCCCGCGCGGGGGGGCGAAAGAGACCCAGTACTTC	CASSSAPRGGAKETQYF